This T cell receptor (beta chain) appears in the sequencing data of a study of blood T cell repertoires in COVID-19 (dated by TCRdb to 2018 to 2021). For the wider study: The collaborator samples originated in the United States, Italy and Spain and spanned the acute and convalescent phases of COVID-19. The material from the prospective study consisted of cDNA or gDNA derived from T cells, B-cell-depleted T cells, or PBMCs. Where available, HLA class I and class II types were obtained from metadata supplied by the sample provider rather than from assay-based typing. A de-identified subject ID, COVID-19 status, age in years and sex were almost always included in the sample metadata. The dataset comprised deeply sampled blood TCRbeta repertoires from subjects exposed to, actively infected with, or recovered from COVID-19. The samples were drawn from the first 160 participants of the ongoing ImmuneRACE study and from 950 to 1,500 subjects provided by 6 global collaborators. The repertoires were made available in a free public database intended to serve as a resource for research on the immune response to SARS-CoV-2.

The research as a whole found: The quantity of clinical and demographic metadata differed by source and by participant and was supplied without curation.

Deletion took 4 bases off V and 4 bases off J, with a span of 16 bases between the germline ends. Taken from the germline V gene (reference sequence), the CDR1 and CDR2 loops are GTSNPN and SVGIG. Reading from cysteine to phenylalanine, the CDR3 counts 14 amino acids. Just CDR3 DNA is preserved here, 42 bases in frame from base 1. The immunoSEQ Assay, a bias-controlled multiplex PCR, was used to amplify TCRbeta CDR3 regions from genomic DNA. Turning to the authors' computational methods: The number of nucleated cells in each sample was estimated by amplification of reference gene primers within the assay. To quantify the absolute abundance of each unique TCRbeta CDR3 rearrangement, sequence reads were collapsed and filtered. For each sample, productive Simpson clonality was calculated as the square root of Simpson's diversity index across productive rearrangements. The immuneACCESS repertoire file appears here via TCRdb, limited to in-frame rearrangements. These files lack a portion of the clones; in checked studies, under half of the deficit traces to unresolved V genes, and the cause of the others is not known. D and trimming were read from the DNA, whereas the V and J calls and clone size are those reported in that table. The sample table shows over 350,000 clones, and more than 70% are seen once. The top ten clonotypes cover about 1.2% of the sample.

Participants in the prospective study were enrolled through a virtual design, were aged about 18 to 90 years, and lived in roughly 26 United States geographic areas. In the prospective study, cohorts were assigned on the basis of participant-reported clinical history obtained from a screening survey and a study questionnaire. Recovered participants in ImmuneRACE Cohort 3 were defined by two consecutive negative NP/OP PCR tests, clearance by a healthcare professional, or resolution of symptoms. In the prospective study, whole blood, serum and a nasopharyngeal or oropharyngeal swab were collected from each participant by mobile phlebotomists. Over an approximately 2-month period, participants in the prospective study had the option of providing additional blood draws and questionnaires. Before DNA extraction, blood samples from the prospective study were shipped at room temperature or frozen. Comment on this clone: Its antigen remains unidentified. Base qualities are missing; no much larger clone stands one base away.

This chain is built from TRBV30 and TRBJ2-5; the D region possibly corresponds to TRBD1 (8 bases align). The receptor comes from a woman younger than 35 who had recovered from COVID-19. The sample consisted of PBMCs or T cells enriched from blood (not recorded which). The CDR3 reads CAWNRGGDGETQYF. The DNA sequence is given as TGTGCCTGGAACAGGGGGGGGGACGGAGAGACCCAGTACTTC. The CDR3 plus the reference TRBV30 and TRBJ2-5 genes for the other parts give the full variable domain: SQTIHQWPATLVQPVGSPLSLECTVEGTSNPNLYWYRQAAGRGLQLLFYSVGIGQISSEVPQNLSASRPQDRQFILSSKKLLLSDSGFYLCAWNRGGDGETQYFGPGTRLLVL.